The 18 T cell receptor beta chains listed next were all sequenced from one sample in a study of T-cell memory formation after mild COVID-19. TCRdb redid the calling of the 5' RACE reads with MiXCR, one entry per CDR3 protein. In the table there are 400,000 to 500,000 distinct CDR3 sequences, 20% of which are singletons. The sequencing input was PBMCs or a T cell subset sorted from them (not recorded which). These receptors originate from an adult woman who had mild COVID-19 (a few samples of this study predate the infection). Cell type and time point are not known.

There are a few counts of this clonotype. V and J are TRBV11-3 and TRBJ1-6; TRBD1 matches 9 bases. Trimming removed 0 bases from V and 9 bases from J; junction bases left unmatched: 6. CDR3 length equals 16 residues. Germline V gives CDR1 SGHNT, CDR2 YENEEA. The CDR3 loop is CASSLEGQGIGSPLHF. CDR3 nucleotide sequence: TGTGCCAGCAGCTTAGAGGGACAGGGAATCGGTTCACCCCTCCACTTT.

The CDR3 reads CASSLSERGAEAFF. For the CDR3, the DNA is TGTGCCAGCAGTTTATCGGAGAGGGGCGCTGAAGCTTTCTTT. This chain links TRBV27 with TRBJ1-1; tentatively, D is TRBD1 (5 bases). Germline CDR1 reads MNHEY; CDR2 reads SMNVEV (reference sequence). The CDR3 consists of 14 residues. V gave up 0 bases and J gave up 6 bases, with 11 bases separating them.

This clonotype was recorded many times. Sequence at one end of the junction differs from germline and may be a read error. In DNA form, the CDR3 reads TGTGCCAGCAGCTTAAGCGGGGGCTCCTACGAGCAGTACTTC. Its protein product is CASSLSGGSYEQYF. The V gene is TRBV5-1, the J gene TRBJ2-7; 8 nucleotides match TRBD2. CDR1 is SGHRS and CDR2 is YFSETQ in the germline V gene. The CDR3 covers 14 residues.

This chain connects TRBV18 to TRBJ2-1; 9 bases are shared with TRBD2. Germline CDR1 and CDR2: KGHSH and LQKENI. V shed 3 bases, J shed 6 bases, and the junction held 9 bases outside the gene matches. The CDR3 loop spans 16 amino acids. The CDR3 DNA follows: TGTGCCAGCTCACCCTCGGTCGCGGGGGGGCTCAATGAGCAGTTCTTC. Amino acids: CASSPSVAGGLNEQFF.

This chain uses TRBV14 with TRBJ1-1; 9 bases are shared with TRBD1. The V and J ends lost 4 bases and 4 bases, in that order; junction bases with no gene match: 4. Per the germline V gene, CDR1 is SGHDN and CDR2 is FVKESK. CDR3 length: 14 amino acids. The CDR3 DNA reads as TGTGCCAGCAGCCGGGACAGGGTGGCCACTGAAGCTTTCTTT. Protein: CASSRDRVATEAFF. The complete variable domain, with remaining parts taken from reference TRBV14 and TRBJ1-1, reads EAGVTQFPSHSVIEKGQTVTLRCDPISGHDNLYWYRRVMGKEIKFLLHFVKESKQDESGMPNNRFLAERTGGTYSTLKVQPAELEDSGVYFCASSRDRVATEAFFGQGTRLTVV.

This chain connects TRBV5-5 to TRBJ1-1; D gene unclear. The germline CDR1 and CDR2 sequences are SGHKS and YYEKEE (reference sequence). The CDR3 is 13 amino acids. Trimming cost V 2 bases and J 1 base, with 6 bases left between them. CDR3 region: CASSFPTNTEAFF. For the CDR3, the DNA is TGTGCCAGCAGCTTTCCGACGAACACTGAAGCTTTCTTT.

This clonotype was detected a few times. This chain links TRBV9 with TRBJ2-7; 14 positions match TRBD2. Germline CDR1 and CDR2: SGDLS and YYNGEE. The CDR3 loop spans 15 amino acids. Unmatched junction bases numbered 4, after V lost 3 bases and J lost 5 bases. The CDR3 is CASSATSGGGNEQYF. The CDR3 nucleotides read TGTGCCAGCAGCGCGACTAGCGGGGGGGGTAACGAGCAGTACTTC. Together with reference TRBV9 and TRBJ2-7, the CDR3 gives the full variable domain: DSGVTQTPKHLITATGQRVTLRCSPRSGDLSVYWYQQSLDQGLQFLIQYYNGEERAKGNILERFSAQQFPDLHSELNLSSLELGDSALYFCASSATSGGGNEQYFGPGTRLTVT.

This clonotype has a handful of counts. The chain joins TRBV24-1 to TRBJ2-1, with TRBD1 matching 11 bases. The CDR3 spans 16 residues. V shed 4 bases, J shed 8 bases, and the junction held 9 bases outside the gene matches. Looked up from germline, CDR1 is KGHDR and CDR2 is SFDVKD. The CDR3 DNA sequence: TGTGCCACCAGTGACCCTGGGACAGGGGGTGGGCATGAGCAGTTCTTC. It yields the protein CATSDPGTGGGHEQFF.

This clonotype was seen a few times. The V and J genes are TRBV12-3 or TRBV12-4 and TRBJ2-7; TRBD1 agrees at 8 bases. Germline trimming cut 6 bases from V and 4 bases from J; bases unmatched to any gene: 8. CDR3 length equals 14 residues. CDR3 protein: CASRRAGGKYEQYF. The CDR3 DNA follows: TGTGCCAGCAGGCGGGCAGGGGGCAAGTACGAGCAGTACTTC.

CDR3 amino acids: CASSLFSGGGTEAFF. CDR3 nucleotide sequence: TGTGCCAGCAGCCTCTTCTCAGGAGGGGGCACTGAAGCTTTCTTT. The chain couples TRBV7-2 to TRBJ1-1; a weak D match, TRBD1 (6 bases). This CDR3 spans 15 amino acids. Deletions cut 5 bases from V and 4 bases from J, with 17 bases between. Germline CDR1 reads SGHTA; CDR2 reads FQGNSA.

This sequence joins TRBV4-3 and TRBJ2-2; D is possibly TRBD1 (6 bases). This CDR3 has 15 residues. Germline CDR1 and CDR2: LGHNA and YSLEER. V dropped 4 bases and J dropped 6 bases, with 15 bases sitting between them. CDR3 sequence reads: CASSLHRVGPGELFF. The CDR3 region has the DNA TGCGCCAGCAGCCTACACAGGGTGGGCCCCGGGGAGCTGTTTTTT.

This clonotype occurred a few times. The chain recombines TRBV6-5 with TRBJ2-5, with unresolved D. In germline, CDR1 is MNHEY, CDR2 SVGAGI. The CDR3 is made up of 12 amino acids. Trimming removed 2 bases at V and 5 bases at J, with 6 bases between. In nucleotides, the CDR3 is TGTGCCAGCAGTTACGACGGGGAGACCCAGTACTTC. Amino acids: CASSYDGETQYF.

The CDR3 here is CASSQDNRRMGTGELFF. CDR3 sequence (DNA): TGTGCCAGCAGCCAAGATAACCGTAGGATGGGCACCGGGGAGCTGTTTTTT. This chain links TRBV4-2 with TRBJ2-2; D unresolved. The length of the CDR3 is 17 residues. Per the germline V gene, CDR1 is LGHNA and CDR2 is YNFKEQ. Trimming stripped 0 bases from V and 4 bases from J, with 15 bases between.

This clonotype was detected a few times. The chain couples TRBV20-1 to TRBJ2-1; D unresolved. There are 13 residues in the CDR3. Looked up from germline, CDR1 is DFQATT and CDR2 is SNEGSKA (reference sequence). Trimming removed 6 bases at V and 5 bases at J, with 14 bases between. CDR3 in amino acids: CSAPIVINNEQFF. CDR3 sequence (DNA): TGCAGTGCCCCGATAGTAATAAACAATGAGCAGTTCTTC.

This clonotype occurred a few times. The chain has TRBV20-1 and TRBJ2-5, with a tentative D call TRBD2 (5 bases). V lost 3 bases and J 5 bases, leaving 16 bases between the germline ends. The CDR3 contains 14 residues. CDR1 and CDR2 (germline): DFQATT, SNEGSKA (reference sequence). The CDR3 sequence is CSARPGPPGETQYF. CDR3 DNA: TGCAGTGCTAGGCCCGGGCCACCGGGGGAGACCCAGTACTTC.

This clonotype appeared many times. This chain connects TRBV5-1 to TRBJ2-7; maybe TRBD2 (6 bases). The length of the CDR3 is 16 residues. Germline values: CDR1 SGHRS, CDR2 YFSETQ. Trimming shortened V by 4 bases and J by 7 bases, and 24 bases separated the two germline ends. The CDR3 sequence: CASSRTTPRPTDEQYF. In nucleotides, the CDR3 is TGCGCCAGCAGCCGGACTACCCCTAGGCCTACGGATGAGCAGTACTTC.

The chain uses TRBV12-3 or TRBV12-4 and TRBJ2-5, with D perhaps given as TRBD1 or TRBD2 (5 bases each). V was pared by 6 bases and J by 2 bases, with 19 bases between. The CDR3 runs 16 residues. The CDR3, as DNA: TGTGCCAGCAGCCACGAACGGGACCGCGGACAAGAGACCCAGTACTTC. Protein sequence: CASSHERDRGQETQYF.

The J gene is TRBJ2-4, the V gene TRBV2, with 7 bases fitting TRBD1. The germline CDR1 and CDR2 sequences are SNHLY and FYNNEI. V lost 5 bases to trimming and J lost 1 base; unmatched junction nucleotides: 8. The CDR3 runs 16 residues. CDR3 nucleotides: TGTGCCAGCAGTTTAACCGTCAGGGGGGCCAAAAACATTCAGTACTTC. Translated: CASSLTVRGAKNIQYF.